Shown below are 24 T cell receptor delta chains from a single sample sequenced in a study of gammadelta T cells in human blood. TCRdb applied CATT to the RT-PCR reads for clone calling. The sample carries 1,400 to 1,500 delta-chain clones, around 15% recorded once. Sequenced material: non-Vgamma9Vdelta2 gamma-delta T cells from infant blood. Receptor source: a human donor.

This clone showed up just a few times. With a far larger clone one base away, a read error is the likely cause. This chain joins TRDV1 and TRDJ1; TRDD2 is a possible D gene (5 bases). The CDR3 spans 15 residues. The germline gives CDR1 TSWWSYY, CDR2 QGS. The CDR3 sequence is CALGVFSLYTDNLIF. CDR3 nucleotide sequence: TGTGCTCTTGGGGTCTTTTCCTTGTACACCGATAACCTCATCTTT.

This clone ranks as medium-sized. The rearrangement links TRDV1 to TRDJ1, with D perhaps matching TRDD1 (5 bases). Germline CDR1 reads TSWWSYY; CDR2 reads QGS. Trimming removed 7 bases at V and 7 bases at J, with 49 bases between. This CDR3 has 24 residues. In DNA, the CDR3 is TGTGCTCTTGAACCGGAGAGACAGTTGTGCTCCAGACTCGCTATAGTAGGCGTCCGTATTAAACTCATCTTT. The encoded protein is CALEPERQLCSRLAIVGVRIKLIF.

Only a few counts were recorded for this clone. A far larger clone lies a single base away; this is likely a read error. This rearrangement joins TRDV1 to TRDJ1, with 8 bases lining up with TRDD3. CDR1 and CDR2 (germline): TSWWSYY, QGS. The CDR3 loop spans 17 amino acids. The chain's CDR3 is CAIGEPSVGDLTDKLIF. In DNA form, the CDR3 reads TGTGCTATTGGGGAACCATCCGTGGGGGATCTCACCGATAAACTCATCTTT.

Remarks on this clone: With a far larger clone one base away, a read error is the likely cause. The genes are TRDV1 and TRDJ2; tentatively, D is TRDD3 (6 bases). TCRdb offers no J gene call, so here the DNA was matched to germline to obtain one. The CDR3 contains 21 residues. V was shortened by 1 base and J by 1 base, with 25 bases between the two germline ends. CDR1 and CDR2 (germline): TSWWSYY, QGS. CDR3: CALGEPWDWSGGHGLTAQLFF. In nucleotides, the CDR3 is TGTGCTCTTGGGGAACCGTGGGATTGGTCGGGGGGACACGGTTTGACAGCACAACTCTTCTTT.

A note on this clone: A far bigger clonotype differs at one base, so this is likely a read error. This sample also contains other DNA sequences that code for the same CDR3. This chain joins TRDV1 and TRDJ1; TRDD3 agrees at 8 bases. This CDR3 region has 21 residues. J was trimmed by 2 bases and V by 3 bases; bases with no gene match: 23. Germline-derived CDR1 and CDR2 are TSWWSYY and QGS. The CDR3 DNA is TGTGCTCTTGGGGAGCGCGAAGTCCCGGCGTTATTGGGGGATGGAACCGATAAACTCATCTTT. Its translation is CALGEREVPALLGDGTDKLIF.

Sample share makes this clone large. At the DNA level, this CDR3 is encoded by other sequences in the same sample as well. The V call is TRDV1, the J call TRDJ1; 10 bases are shared with TRDD3. This CDR3 comprises 22 residues. Germline loops: CDR1 TSWWSYY, CDR2 QGS. Trimming cost V 3 bases and J 4 bases; bases outside gene matches: 26. CDR3 nucleotide sequence: TGTGCTCTTGGGGATCAAAAACTCCCCTCCTGGGGGATAAGGGGGGCCGGCGATAAACTCATCTTT. Translating gives CALGDQKLPSWGIRGAGDKLIF.

In its sample, this clone is large. At the DNA level, this CDR3 is encoded by other sequences in the same sample as well. The chain links TRDV1 to TRDJ1, with 10 positions matching TRDD3. The J segment lost 0 bases and the V segment lost 6 bases, leaving 40 bases of the junction unmatched. CDR3 length: 27 amino acids. Germline CDR1 and CDR2: TSWWSYY and QGS. The CDR3 DNA sequence: TGTGCTCTTGGCCTTTTACTCGAACTTCCTCCTCTCACTGGGGGATTGTGGCCTCGTGGGGACACCGATAAACTCATCTTT. Its translation is CALGLLLELPPLTGGLWPRGDTDKLIF.

This clone was observed a handful of times. A far larger clone is a single base away, which makes a read error likely. The chain couples TRDV1 to TRDJ2, with TRDD3 matching 13 bases. This CDR3 is 19 amino acids long. Germline CDR1 TSWWSYY, CDR2 QGS. V gave up 5 bases and J gave up 5 bases; unmatched junction bases: 14. The chain's CDR3 is CALGQLPRTGGYGTAQLFF. CDR3 nucleotide sequence: TGTGCTCTTGGGCAGCTACCCCGTACTGGGGGATACGGTACAGCACAACTCTTCTTT.

Relative to its sample, this clone is large. The identical CDR3 is also encoded by other nucleotide sequences in the sample. The genes are TRDV3 and TRDJ1; a weak D match, TRDD2 (5 bases). V lost 2 bases and J 7 bases, leaving 17 bases between the germline ends. The germline V gene has CDR1 TVYSNPD and CDR2 GDNSRS (reference sequence). CDR3 size: 13 residues. In DNA, the CDR3 is TGTGCCTTTCCTTCTTTACTGAACCCTAAACTCATCTTT. Translated, it gives CAFPSLLNPKLIF. The whole variable domain, filled in from reference TRDV3 and TRDJ1, reads CDKVTQSSPDQTVASGSEVVLLCTYDTVYSNPDLFWYRIRPDYSFQFVFYGDNSRSEGADFTQGRFSVKHILTQKAFHLVISPVRTEDSATYYCAFPSLLNPKLIFGKGTRVTVEP.

The table lists this clone with a few counts. A read error may be the cause here, since a much bigger clone is one base away. The V gene is TRDV1, the J gene TRDJ1; D remains ambiguous. The CDR3 covers 15 residues. Trimming removed 0 bases at V and 0 bases at J, with 8 bases between. The germline V gene has CDR1 TSWWSYY and CDR2 QGS. The CDR3 bases are TGTGCTCTTGGGGAACTCCTGGCATACACCGATAAACTCATCTTT. Amino acid sequence: CALGELLAYTDKLIF.

About this clone: A clone one base away is much larger, so this may be a read error. The J gene is TRDJ1, the V gene TRDV1; perhaps D is TRDD2 or TRDD3 (5 bases each). The CDR3 has 21 amino acids. Germline values: CDR1 TSWWSYY, CDR2 QGS. V lost 5 bases and J lost 1, with 32 bases in between. The CDR3 spells CALGSRDLPYWFSHSTDKLIF. The CDR3 nucleotides are TGTGCTCTTGGGTCGAGGGACCTACCTTACTGGTTCTCTCATAGCACCGATAAACTCATCTTT.

This clone showed up just a few times. A much bigger clone sits one base away, suggesting this may be a read error. In the same sample, other DNA sequences code for this CDR3. The rearrangement joins TRDV1 to TRDJ1; 12 bases fit TRDD3. Germline V lookup: CDR1 TSWWSYY, CDR2 QGS. The CDR3 loop spans 26 amino acids. For the CDR3, the DNA is TGTGCTCTTGGGGAGATCCCCACTAAGCACTGGGGGAACGAACTGGGGGATACCCCTTACACCGATAAACTCATCTTC. Encoded protein: CALGEIPTKHWGNELGDTPYTDKLIF.

This clone was seen only a few times. The likely explanation is a read error, given a far larger clone one base away. The chain uses TRDV1 and TRDJ3; no clear D gene. CDR3 size: 17 residues. Germline CDR1 and CDR2: TSWWSYY and QGS. DNA of the CDR3: TGTGCTCTTGGGGAACGTGGTAATGACCGGGACGCCCGACAGATGTTTTTC. Translation gives CALGERGNDRDARQMFF.

Note on this clone: This likely traces to a read error, being one base from a far larger clone. The genes are TRDV1 and TRDJ1; the match to TRDD3 covers 11 bases. The CDR3 is made up of 19 amino acids. Germline V gene sequence: CDR1 TSWWSYY, CDR2 QGS. CDR3 in amino acids: CSLGEGDPGGYWGTDKLIF. The CDR3 DNA reads as TGTTCTCTTGGGGAAGGTGACCCTGGGGGATACTGGGGCACCGATAAACTCATCTTT.

The sample holds a few counts of this clone. A single base is all that separates this from a far larger clone, so a read error is likely. Other DNA sequences in this sample translate to the same CDR3. The genes are TRDV1 and TRDJ1; TRDD3 matches at 8 bases. Germline V CDR1 and CDR2: TSWWSYY, QGS. The CDR3 spans 22 residues. V lost 1 base and J lost 2; bases outside the gene matches: 24. CDR3 region: CALGERILLHSGILGGTDKLIF. The CDR3 nucleotides are TGTGCTCTTGGGGAACGAATTCTTCTTCACTCGGGCATACTGGGGGGTACCGATAAACTCATCTTT.

A word on this clone: This likely came from a read error, as a far larger clone is one base away. This chain connects TRDV1 to TRDJ1; 13 nucleotides line up with TRDD3. Trimming cost V 2 bases and J 3 bases; bases outside gene matches: 33. In germline, CDR1 is TSWWSYY, CDR2 QGS. This CDR3 contains 26 residues. The chain's CDR3 is CALGEGDPSTEGTGGYGSLNPDKLIF. CDR3 sequence (DNA): TGTGCTCTTGGGGAAGGGGACCCTTCCACCGAGGGGACTGGGGGATACGGATCCTTAAACCCCGATAAACTCATCTTT.

This clone was detected only a few times. This likely reflects a read error, since a far larger clone is one base away. This chain uses TRDV2 with TRDJ3; tentatively, D is TRDD3 (6 bases). This CDR3 region has 17 residues. Germline CDR1 is GEAIGNYY and CDR2 is EKD. V lost 3 bases and J 0 bases, leaving 11 bases between the germline ends. DNA for the CDR3: TGTGCCTGTGACTGGGGGCACCGCTCCTGGGACACCCGACAGATGTTTTTC. Translation gives CACDWGHRSWDTRQMFF.

Only a few counts were recorded for this clone. This likely traces to a read error, being one base from a far larger clone. This chain joins TRAV29/DV5 and TRDJ2; 9 nucleotides align to TRDD3. CDR1 and CDR2 (germline): NSMFDY, ISSIKDK. V trimming: 0 bases; J trimming: 4 bases; junction bases outside the gene matches: 7. The CDR3 length is 16 residues. CDR3 in DNA: TGTGCAGCAAGCGGGGGGGATACCCCACCGACAGCACAACTCTTCTTT. Translating it yields CAASGGDTPPTAQLFF.

About this clone itself: This likely traces to a read error, being one base from a far larger clone. The V call is TRDV1, the J call TRDJ1; D is undetermined. Assignment of the J gene here rests on matching the DNA to germline, because TCRdb gives none. The CDR3 length is 22 residues. Trimming removed 2 bases from V and 4 bases from J, with 35 bases in between. CDR1 is TSWWSYY, CDR2 QGS, per germline. The CDR3, as DNA: TGTGCTCTTGGGGAAAGGTCAGAGGGTTTCGGGCCGATTCTTGGCGGCTACGATAAACTCATCTTT. Translating it yields CALGERSEGFGPILGGYDKLIF.

There are a few counts of this clone. The rearrangement joins TRDV1 to TRDJ1, with 8 positions matching TRDD3. Germline V CDR1 and CDR2: TSWWSYY, QGS. V lost 2 bases and J lost 0; bases outside the gene matches: 35. This CDR3 spans 26 amino acids. The CDR3 bases are TGTGCTCTTGGGGAAACCCCCTCCCCAACCTGTTTCCTATATCTGGGGGACGATCCGTACACCGATAAACTCATCTTT. Its translation: CALGETPSPTCFLYLGDDPYTDKLIF.

As to this clone: A much larger clone lies a single base off, so this may be a read error. The chain carries TRDV1 and TRDJ1; 10 nucleotides line up with TRDD3. The CDR3 totals 20 residues. Germline V gene sequence: CDR1 TSWWSYY, CDR2 QGS. The CDR3 sequence: CALGKLGALGDPWYTDKLIF. The CDR3 coding sequence is TGTGCTCTTGGGAAACTAGGGGCACTGGGGGATCCCTGGTACACCGATAAACTCATCTTT.

This clone has just a few counts. A read error is likely here: a far larger clone is one base away. This sequence joins TRDV1 and TRDJ1; 7 bases are shared with TRDD3. The CDR3 has 23 amino acids. Unmatched junction bases numbered 29, after V lost 4 bases and J lost 0 bases. Germline CDR1 is TSWWSYY and CDR2 is QGS. The CDR3 here is CALGVPLQAYHIYNWGYTDKLIF. DNA of the CDR3: TGTGCTCTTGGGGTCCCCCTACAGGCGTACCATATTTACAACTGGGGTTACACCGATAAACTCATCTTT.

Although no V gene was called, TRDJ3 is the J gene; the DNA was not used to check the table's D call, TRDD3. The CDR3 has 23 residues. The CDR3 bases are TGCAGTGGTATCAACGCAGAGTACATGGGGGTCATAATGTGCTCCTGGGACACCCGACAGATGTTTTTC. Protein: CSGINAEYMGVIMCSWDTRQMFF.

Of note for this clone: TCRdb's protein for this DNA is that of a much larger clone and differs from the translation at residue 9, likely a read error; the protein shown is the DNA translation. The V and J genes are TRDV1 and TRDJ1; TRDD3 agrees at 9 bases. As TCRdb names no J gene, one was assigned here on the basis of a DNA match to germline. The V gene end was trimmed by 1 base and the J gene end by 5 bases; junction bases not matched to a gene: 17. CDR1 is TSWWSYY and CDR2 is QGS in the germline V gene. This CDR3 spans 19 amino acids. The CDR3 DNA reads as TGTGCTCTTGGGGAACCCCCCTTACACGGGGGATACAGTTCTGATAAACTCATCTTT. This translates into CALGEPPLHGGYSSDKLIF.